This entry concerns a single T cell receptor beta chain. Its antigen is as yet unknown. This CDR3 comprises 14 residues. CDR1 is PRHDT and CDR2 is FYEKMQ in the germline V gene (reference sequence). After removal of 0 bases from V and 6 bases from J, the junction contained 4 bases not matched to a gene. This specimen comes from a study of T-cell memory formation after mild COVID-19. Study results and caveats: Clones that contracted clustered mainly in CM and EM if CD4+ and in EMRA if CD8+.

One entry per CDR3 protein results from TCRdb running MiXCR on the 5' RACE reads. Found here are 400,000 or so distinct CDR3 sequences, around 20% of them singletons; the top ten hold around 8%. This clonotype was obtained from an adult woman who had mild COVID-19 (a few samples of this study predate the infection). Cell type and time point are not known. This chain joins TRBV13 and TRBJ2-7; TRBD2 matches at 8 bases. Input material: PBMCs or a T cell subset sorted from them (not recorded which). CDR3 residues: CASSLGPGGAEQYF. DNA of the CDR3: TGTGCCAGCAGCTTAGGGCCGGGAGGGGCCGAGCAGTACTTC.